The 11 T cell receptor beta chains presented below share a single source sample, sequenced in a study of blood T cell repertoires in COVID-19. Assay used: immunoSEQ multiplex PCR; TCRdb lists only in-frame clones, some missing. This table has 99,000 or so clones, 75% to 85% appearing once. The sequencing input was peripheral blood. The receptors come from a man aged 55 to 70 with acute or convalescent COVID-19.

This chain joins TRBV5-6 and TRBJ1-2; 7 bases align to TRBD1. Germline trimming cut 3 bases from V and 0 bases from J; bases unmatched to any gene: 8. There are 16 residues in the CDR3. The germline V gene has CDR1 SGHDT and CDR2 YYEEEE. CDR3: CASSSRQGGTNYGYTF. In DNA, the CDR3 is TGTGCCAGCAGCTCTAGACAGGGTGGGACTAACTATGGCTACACCTTC.

V gene TRBV5-8 combines with J gene TRBJ1-2; 9 nucleotides align to TRBD1. The germline gives CDR1 SGHTS, CDR2 YDEGEE. The J segment lost 3 bases and the V segment lost 4 bases, leaving 7 bases of the junction unmatched. The CDR3 loop spans 15 amino acids. The CDR3 DNA follows: TGTGCCAGCAGCACCCGACAGGGGGGCCACTATGGCTACACCTTC. Amino acid sequence: CASSTRQGGHYGYTF.

This clone came up once. The V and J genes are TRBV4-1 and TRBJ1-5; TRBD1 matches 9 bases. Germline V gene lookup returns CDR1 MGHRA and CDR2 YSYEKL. After removal of 4 bases from V and 3 bases from J, the junction contained 13 bases not matched to a gene. The CDR3 length is 18 residues. CDR3 in DNA: TGCGCCAGCAGCCTTACTAGAACCGGGACAGGGAACAATCAGCCCCAGCATTTT. Translated, it gives CASSLTRTGTGNNQPQHF.

This clone has a single count. The CDR3 DNA sequence: TGTGCCAGCAGCCCCGGACTAGCGGGGGGGCGGGAGACCCAGTACTTC. It is translated as CASSPGLAGGRETQYF. V is TRBV7-3 and J is TRBJ2-5, with 15 bases that match TRBD2. The J segment lost 5 bases and the V segment lost 5 bases, leaving 6 bases of the junction unmatched. The CDR3 runs to 16 residues. CDR1 SGHTA and CDR2 FQGTGA come from the germline V gene.

The chain has TRBV11-2 and TRBJ2-1, with 9 bases matching TRBD2. This CDR3 has 18 residues. Unmatched junction bases numbered 8, after V lost 1 base and J lost 1 base. The germline V gene has CDR1 SGHAT and CDR2 FQNNGV. CDR3 coding DNA: TGTGCCAGCAGCTTAGGAGATAGCGGGGGCCTTTCCTACAATGAGCAGTTCTTC. It specifies CASSLGDSGGLSYNEQFF.

J is TRBJ2-3 and V is TRBV2; the match to TRBD1 covers 11 bases. Losses at the gene ends were 7 bases for V and 0 bases for J; bases not matched to a gene: 3. Germline values: CDR1 SNHLY, CDR2 FYNNEI. The CDR3 is 15 residues long. The CDR3 sequence is CASKDRGRSTDTQYF. CDR3 nucleotides: TGTGCCAGCAAGGACAGGGGGCGGAGCACAGATACGCAGTATTTT.

The genes are TRBV6-5 and TRBJ1-1; TRBD1 agrees at 11 bases. The germline V gene has CDR1 MNHEY and CDR2 SVGAGI. With V trimmed by 6 bases and J by 4 bases, 7 bases remained unmatched. The CDR3 runs 15 residues. The CDR3 sequence: CASRAMGQGVTEAFF. CDR3 bases: TGTGCCAGCAGGGCCATGGGACAGGGGGTCACTGAAGCTTTCTTT.

The V call is TRBV6-4, the J call TRBJ2-1; possible D gene TRBD2, 6 bases. There are 16 residues in the CDR3. The V end was cut by 1 base, the J end by 5 bases, with 15 bases between. CDR1 and CDR2 (germline): MRHNA, SNTAGT. In DNA form, the CDR3 reads TGTGCCAGCAGTGACTGGGTCGGGAGAGGAGACAATGAGCAGTTCTTC. Translation gives CASSDWVGRGDNEQFF.

The rearrangement links TRBV5-4 to TRBJ2-6; possible D gene TRBD1, 5 bases. The V end lost 0 bases, the J end lost 2 bases, and 9 bases lay between the germline ends. The CDR3 length is 16 residues. Germline CDR1 and CDR2: SGHNT and YYREEE (reference sequence). The CDR3 sequence is CASSLVGAAGANVLTF. The CDR3, as DNA: TGTGCCAGCAGCTTGGTAGGGGCAGCTGGGGCCAACGTCCTGACTTTC.

The V gene is TRBV6-5, the J gene TRBJ1-2; 7 positions match TRBD1. The CDR3 is 14 amino acids. With V trimmed by 4 bases and J by 0 bases, 2 bases remained unmatched. Germline assignment: CDR1 MNHEY and CDR2 SVGAGI. CDR3 in amino acids: CASSWGQPNYGYTF. The CDR3 DNA is TGTGCCAGCAGTTGGGGACAGCCTAACTATGGCTACACCTTC.

V usage is TRBV5-5 and J usage is TRBJ1-4, with 9 nucleotides matching TRBD1. V lost 4 bases to trimming and J lost 8 bases; unmatched junction nucleotides: 6. The CDR3 length is 14 residues. Per germline, CDR1 SGHKS and CDR2 YYEKEE (reference sequence). The CDR3 region is CASSKTGGGEKLFF. CDR3 DNA: TGTGCCAGCAGCAAGACAGGGGGTGGGGAAAAACTGTTTTTT.